This T cell receptor (beta chain) was profiled in a study of T cells in Graves' hyperthyroidism and ophthalmopathy. This clonotype was picked up many times. Its antigen is not known. Findings of the study overall: Separation of ophthalmopathy from stable hyperthyroidism was achieved by a 13 V-J model. Clonotypes that were expanded in thyroid above 0.001 mostly appeared in blood too.

Amplified regions were TCR beta CDR3 sequences from RNA transcripts. Researchers ran a first-round RT-PCR on the TCR CDR3 using the HTBI primer set. From the multiplex PCR reads, TCRdb called clonotypes with MiXCR, one entry per CDR3 protein. Among under 350,000 distinct CDR3 sequences, about 20% were seen once, and the ten largest hold approximately 49%. Stability of Graves' hyperthyroidism was defined as absent ophthalmopathy progression within 18 months. Uncontrolled infection, other autoimmune disease, pregnancy and lactation each barred patients from inclusion. This sequence was found in a woman aged 45 to 65 with Graves' hyperthyroidism. The sequenced material came from blood.

The CDR3 region is CASSLRQGLDGEAFF. The CDR3 DNA reads TGCGCCAGCAGCTTGAGACAGGGGCTCGACGGTGAAGCTTTCTTT. The chain carries TRBV5-1 and TRBJ1-1; 8 nucleotides line up with TRBD1. V shed 1 base, J shed 7 bases, and the junction held 9 bases outside the gene matches. The CDR3 is made up of 15 amino acids. The V gene's germline CDR1 is SGHRS and CDR2 YFSETQ.